Sequencing of this TCR beta chain was carried out in a study of CD8 T cell repertoires and HIV-1 epitope variants. At the level of the study: Controls were a CMV, EBV and flu peptide pool, Ebola AY9 negative control, and no-peptide well. Epitopes were three Gag families plus Nef HW9 and YT9.

Assay used: immunoSEQ multiplex PCR; TCRdb lists only in-frame clones, some missing. The sample includes about 5,300 clones, about 65% of them seen just once. The CDR3 totals 13 residues. In germline, CDR1 is MNHEY, CDR2 SMNVEV (reference sequence). Trimming took off 5 bases at V and 2 bases at J, with 10 bases between the two ends. Regarding the study as a whole: Some 10 antigen-specific TCR beta clonotypes were found; over 5 seemed cross-reactive to variants.

For this clone: Its target is unknown.

This clonotype was sampled from a male donor with HIV. Sequencing was done on a sample of cultured CD8+ T cells derived from PBMCs. V and J are TRBV27 and TRBJ2-7; no reliable D call. The CDR3 DNA sequence: TGTGCCAGCAGTCCCGCCCGAACCTACGAGCAGTACTTC. It is translated as CASSPARTYEQYF.